These 13 T cell receptor beta chains originate from one sample sequenced in a study of blood T cell repertoires in COVID-19. Data came from immunoSEQ multiplex PCR; TCRdb stores just in-frame clones and leaves some out. Among over 150,000 clones listed, around 80% were seen once. Sequencing used peripheral blood. The receptor source for this set is a human donor in a cohort sampled during active COVID-19.

The genes are TRBV30 and TRBJ1-1, with 7 bases that match TRBD1. Germline CDR1 GTSNPN, CDR2 SVGIG (reference sequence). There are 14 residues in the CDR3. Trimming cost V 7 bases and J 10 bases; bases outside gene matches: 18. Here the CDR3 reads CAYSGQATVGAAFF. The CDR3 DNA is TGTGCCTATAGCGGACAGGCAACCGTAGGTGCAGCTTTCTTT.

The chain has TRBV10-3 and TRBJ2-3; weak D call: TRBD2 (7 bases). Germline V gene sequence: CDR1 ENHRY, CDR2 SYGVKD. Trimming took 10 bases from V and 0 from J, leaving 17 bases between them. The CDR3 length is 15 residues. CDR3 coding DNA: TGTGCCACCCATGGGGGGGGGCCAAGCACAGATACGCAGTATTTT. This gives the protein CATHGGGPSTDTQYF.

V and J are TRBV20-1 and TRBJ2-7; D perhaps matches TRBD1 (6 bases). The CDR3 runs to 11 residues. V was trimmed by 0 bases and J by 10 bases, leaving 10 bases between them. Germline CDR1 DFQATT, CDR2 SNEGSKA (reference sequence). This chain's CDR3 is CSARDRGNQYF. The CDR3 DNA sequence: TGCAGTGCTAGAGACAGGGGCAACCAGTACTTC.

The V call is TRBV5-1, the J call TRBJ2-7; D uncertain. The CDR3 totals 14 residues. V was shortened by 0 bases and J by 3 bases, with 10 bases between the two germline ends. Germline CDR1 SGHRS, CDR2 YFSETQ. CDR3: CASSLGLFNYEQYF. As DNA, the CDR3 is TGCGCCAGCAGCTTGGGACTCTTTAACTACGAGCAGTACTTC.

The rearrangement links TRBV6-5 to TRBJ2-7; 7 nucleotides line up with TRBD1. CDR3 length: 15 residues. V lost 10 bases, J lost 1 base, and 13 bases stayed unmatched. Germline CDR1 reads MNHEY; CDR2 reads SVGAGI. In nucleotides, the CDR3 is TGTGCCACCCAAAATTCCGGGACAGAGTCCTACGAGCAGTACTTC. Translated: CATQNSGTESYEQYF.

This clone was observed a single time. J is TRBJ1-1 and V is TRBV5-6, with D hard to call. Germline-derived CDR1 and CDR2 are SGHDT and YYEEEE. Trimming pared 0 bases from V and 0 bases from J, leaving 6 bases between. CDR3 length: 14 residues. DNA of the CDR3: TGTGCCAGCAGCTTGGGGAGCATGAACACTGAAGCTTTCTTT. Translation gives CASSLGSMNTEAFF.

The chain is built from TRBV9 and TRBJ1-2; maybe TRBD1 (6 bases). CDR1 SGDLS and CDR2 YYNGEE come from the germline V gene. The CDR3 has 13 residues. Trimming left V 4 bases short and J 8 bases short, with 15 bases between. The CDR3 region has the DNA TGTGCCAGCAGCCCCCCACAGGGCGAGGGCTACACCTTC. It is translated as CASSPPQGEGYTF.

The chain recombines TRBV6-5 with TRBJ1-3; 7 nucleotides agree with TRBD1. Losses at the gene ends were 6 bases for V and 7 bases for J; bases not matched to a gene: 6. The germline CDR1 and CDR2 sequences are MNHEY and SVGAGI. The CDR3 loop spans 13 amino acids. The CDR3 protein is CASRRTGGNTIYF. CDR3 in DNA: TGTGCCAGCAGAAGGACAGGAGGGAACACCATATATTTT.

This chain links TRBV11-2 with TRBJ1-3, with 8 bases lining up with TRBD1. The V and J ends lost 6 bases and 0 bases, in that order; junction bases with no gene match: 4. The CDR3 spans 15 residues. Germline V gene data show CDR1 as SGHAT and CDR2 as FQNNGV. The CDR3 bases are TGTGCCAGCAGAAACACAGGGGGCTCTGGAAACACCATATATTTT. Translation gives CASRNTGGSGNTIYF.

J is TRBJ1-1 and V is TRBV14; no firm D call. V was clipped by 4 bases and J by 4 bases, with 13 bases between them. Germline V CDR1 and CDR2: SGHDN, FVKESK. The CDR3 runs 14 residues. In DNA form, the CDR3 reads TGTGCCAGCAGCCCGGAATTAGAGGGCACTGAAGCTTTCTTT. It yields the protein CASSPELEGTEAFF.

The chain combines TRBV11-2 with TRBJ1-4, with 9 bases fitting TRBD1. Germline values: CDR1 SGHAT, CDR2 FQNNGV. This CDR3 spans 14 amino acids. The J segment lost 8 bases and the V segment lost 5 bases, leaving 6 bases of the junction unmatched. The CDR3 region is CASSIRTGAEKLFF. The CDR3 DNA reads as TGTGCCAGCAGCATCCGGACAGGGGCGGAAAAACTGTTTTTT.

CDR3 residues: CASSLDDSSGNTIYF. CDR3 in DNA: TGCGCCAGCAGCTTGGATGATAGCTCTGGAAACACCATATATTTT. This chain links TRBV5-1 with TRBJ1-3; D is ambiguous. The CDR3 runs 15 residues. V was cut by 0 bases and J by 0 bases, with 7 bases left in between. CDR1 SGHRS and CDR2 YFSETQ come from the germline V gene.

This clone was picked up one time. The chain uses TRBV9 and TRBJ2-3; TRBD1 aligns across 9 bases. From germline, CDR1 is SGDLS and CDR2 YYNGEE. J lost 4 bases, V lost 0 bases, and 9 bases had no gene match. The CDR3 loop spans 17 amino acids. The chain's CDR3 is CASSVGWTGDFADTQYF. Here the CDR3 DNA reads TGTGCCAGCAGCGTAGGTTGGACAGGGGACTTCGCAGATACGCAGTATTTT.